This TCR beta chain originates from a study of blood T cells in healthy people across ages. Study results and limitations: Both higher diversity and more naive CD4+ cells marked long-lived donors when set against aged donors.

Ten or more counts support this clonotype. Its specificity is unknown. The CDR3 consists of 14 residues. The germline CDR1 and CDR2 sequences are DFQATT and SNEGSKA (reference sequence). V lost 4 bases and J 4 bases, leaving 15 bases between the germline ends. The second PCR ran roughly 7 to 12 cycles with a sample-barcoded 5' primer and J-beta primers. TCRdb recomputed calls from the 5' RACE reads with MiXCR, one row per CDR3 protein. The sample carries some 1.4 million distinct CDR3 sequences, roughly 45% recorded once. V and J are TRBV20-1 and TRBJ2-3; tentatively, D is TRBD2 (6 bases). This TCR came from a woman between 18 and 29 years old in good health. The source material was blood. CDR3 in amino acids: CSAIRERRSDTQYF. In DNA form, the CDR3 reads TGCAGTGCTATTCGGGAGAGGCGGTCAGATACGCAGTATTTT.